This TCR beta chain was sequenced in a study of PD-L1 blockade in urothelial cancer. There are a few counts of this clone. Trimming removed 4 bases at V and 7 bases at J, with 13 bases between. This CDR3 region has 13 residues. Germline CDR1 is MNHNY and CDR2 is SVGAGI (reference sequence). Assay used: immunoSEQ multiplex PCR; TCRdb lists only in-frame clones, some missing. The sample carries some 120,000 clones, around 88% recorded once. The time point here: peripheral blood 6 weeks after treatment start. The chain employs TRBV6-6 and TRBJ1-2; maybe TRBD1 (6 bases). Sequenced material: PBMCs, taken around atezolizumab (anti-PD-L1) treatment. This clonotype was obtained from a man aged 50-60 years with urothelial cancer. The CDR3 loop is CASSWGPESGYTF. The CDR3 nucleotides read TGTGCCAGCAGTTGGGGGCCCGAGTCTGGCTACACCTTC.